These 20 T cell receptor beta chains came from one sample sequenced in a study of T-cell reconstitution after alpha-beta-depleted transplantation in children (dated by TCRdb to the mid-2010s). Libraries came from PCR. The data were produced on an Illumina HiSeq 2500. Molecular barcoding was employed in the preparation of TCR libraries, with unique molecular identifiers being used to normalize TCRbeta repertoire quantification. TCRdb applied fastp at Q25 and MiXCR to the public reads, then kept only in-frame beta chains. CDR3 protein duplicates are merged, each entry listing the most common genes and DNA. The table for this sample lists roughly 82,000 distinct CDR3 sequences; around an eighth of them were counted only once. 25% to 30% of the sample is held by the ten biggest clonotypes. The treatment or condition label of this sample denotes: allogeneic hematopoietic cell transplantation with graft depleted of TCRalphabeta T cells and CD19 B cells.

The sample in question was PBMCs, mostly from graft donor cells, obtained 180 days after TCRalphabeta/CD19-depleted stem cell transplant. These receptors all stem from a male patient aged 2-10 years who had a stem cell transplant for acute lymphoblastic leukemia, so the T cells may come from the graft donor.

CDR3 nucleotide sequence: TGCAGCGTTGCCTCCCAATACAATGAGCAGTTCTTC. Protein product: CSVASQYNEQFF. The J gene is TRBJ2-1, the V gene TRBV29-1; D gene unclear. Germline lookup yields CDR1 SQVTM and CDR2 ANQGSEA. V was shortened by 4 bases and J by 4 bases, with 8 bases between the two germline ends. The CDR3 loop spans 12 amino acids.

This clonotype has a count of ten or more. The chain has TRBV29-1 and TRBJ1-1, with 7 bases identical to TRBD1. The V and J ends lost 3 bases and 3 bases, in that order; junction bases with no gene match: 10. This CDR3 is built from 15 residues. Germline V gene sequence: CDR1 SQVTM, CDR2 ANQGSEA. The CDR3 DNA reads as TGCAGCGTTGACGGGCCAGGGGGTAAGGACACTGAAGCTTTCTTT. Protein: CSVDGPGGKDTEAFF.

The sample holds many counts of this clonotype. The CDR3 DNA is TGTGCCAGCAGTTACCTATGGACAGGGTCCACAGATACGCAGTATTTT. Its protein is CASSYLWTGSTDTQYF. The V call is TRBV6-5, the J call TRBJ2-3; 8 nucleotides match TRBD1. This CDR3 is built from 16 residues. Trimming took 2 bases from V and 2 from J; bases not matched to a gene: 6. Germline V gene sequence: CDR1 MNHEY, CDR2 SVGAGI.

This clonotype occurred many times. This chain joins TRBV20-1 and TRBJ1-2; tentatively, D is TRBD1 (5 bases). The CDR3 covers 17 residues. Trimming took off 0 bases at V and 0 bases at J, with 17 bases between the two ends. Germline-derived CDR1 and CDR2 are DFQATT and SNEGSKA (reference sequence). CDR3 sequence reads: CSARDSWGTAPNYGYTF. The CDR3 bases are TGCAGTGCTAGAGATTCTTGGGGGACTGCTCCTAACTATGGCTACACCTTC.

In its sample, this clonotype was seen a few times. The chain couples TRBV28 to TRBJ2-1; 8 bases are shared with TRBD1. Germline assignment: CDR1 MDHEN and CDR2 SYDVKM. CDR3 length: 15 residues. Trimming took 4 bases from V and 7 from J; bases not matched to a gene: 9. CDR3 in DNA: TGTGCCAGCAGTTCGGGACAGGTGGGCAATAATGAGCAGTTCTTC. Translation gives CASSSGQVGNNEQFF.

This clonotype was detected only a few times. The CDR3 DNA is TGTGCCAGCAGCCAATCAGGTTATATAGTCTACGAGCAGTACTTC. Protein product: CASSQSGYIVYEQYF. The J gene is TRBJ2-7, the V gene TRBV5-6; no clear D gene. Per germline, CDR1 SGHDT and CDR2 YYEEEE. The CDR3 contains 15 residues. Trimming pared 4 bases from V and 3 bases from J, leaving 17 bases between. The variable domain in full, completed from reference TRBV5-6 and TRBJ2-7, reads DAGVTQSPTHLIKTRGQQVTLRCSPKSGHDTVSWYQQALGQGPQFIFQYYEEEERQRGNFPDRFSGHQFPNYSSELNVNALLLGDSALYLCASSQSGYIVYEQYFGPGTRLTVT.

The CDR3 DNA is TGCGCCAGCAGGCGGGACAGGGGACCAGGGGTTGGAGCTTTCTTT. It yields the protein CASRRDRGPGVGAFF. The V gene is TRBV5-1, the J gene TRBJ1-1, with TRBD1 identical over 10 bases. Germline trimming cut 5 bases from V and 10 bases from J; bases unmatched to any gene: 14. The CDR3 runs to 15 residues. CDR1 is SGHRS and CDR2 is YFSETQ in the germline V gene. Full variable domain (missing parts from reference TRBV5-1 and TRBJ1-1): KAGVTQTPRYLIKTRGQQVTLSCSPISGHRSVSWYQQTPGQGLQFLFEYFSETQRNKGNFPGRFSGRQFSNSRSEMNVSTLELGDSALYLCASRRDRGPGVGAFFGQGTRLTVV.

The sample holds a few counts of this clonotype. The chain carries TRBV5-1 and TRBJ2-6; no reliable D call. V dropped 0 bases and J dropped 0 bases, with 4 bases sitting between them. CDR1 and CDR2 from the germline V gene are SGHRS and YFSETQ. The CDR3 covers 15 residues. The chain's CDR3 is CASSLEASGANVLTF. CDR3 bases: TGCGCCAGCAGCTTGGAGGCCTCTGGGGCCAACGTCCTGACTTTC.

This clonotype was seen more than once but under ten times. The rearrangement joins TRBV9 to TRBJ2-1; 7 bases line up with TRBD2. The CDR3 consists of 16 residues. V trimming: 3 bases; J trimming: 0 bases; junction bases outside the gene matches: 6. CDR1 and CDR2 (germline): SGDLS, YYNGEE. The CDR3: CASSGSGWSSYNEQFF. CDR3 sequence (DNA): TGTGCCAGCAGCGGTAGCGGGTGGAGCTCCTACAATGAGCAGTTCTTC.

A few counts support this clonotype. The gene calls are TRBV20-1 and TRBJ2-5; D remains ambiguous. Trimming removed 5 bases from V and 1 base from J, with 11 bases in between. There are 13 residues in the CDR3. Germline-derived CDR1 and CDR2 are DFQATT and SNEGSKA (reference sequence). The CDR3 spells CSAHRTSQETQYF. CDR3 DNA: TGCAGTGCTCACCGTACAAGCCAAGAGACCCAGTACTTC.

This clonotype was recorded a few times. The chain has TRBV5-1 and TRBJ2-5, with 9 positions matching TRBD2. CDR3 size: 15 residues. The V gene's germline CDR1 is SGHRS and CDR2 YFSETQ. Unmatched junction bases numbered 9, after V lost 7 bases and J lost 2 bases. CDR3 nucleotide sequence: TGCGCCAGCCGGAGGCTAGCGGGGACGCAAGAGACCCAGTACTTC. It specifies CASRRLAGTQETQYF. The full variable domain, its missing parts supplied by reference TRBV5-1 and TRBJ2-5, is KAGVTQTPRYLIKTRGQQVTLSCSPISGHRSVSWYQQTPGQGLQFLFEYFSETQRNKGNFPGRFSGRQFSNSRSEMNVSTLELGDSALYLCASRRLAGTQETQYFGPGTRLLVL.

At least ten counts were recorded for this clonotype. The V call is TRBV20-1, the J call TRBJ2-1; 14 bases line up with TRBD2. Germline V CDR1 and CDR2: DFQATT, SNEGSKA (reference sequence). Unmatched junction bases numbered 3, after V lost 2 bases and J lost 6 bases. CDR3 size: 15 residues. The CDR3: CSARSGLAGVNEQFF. DNA for the CDR3: TGCAGTGCTAGATCGGGACTAGCGGGAGTCAATGAGCAGTTCTTC.

This sequence joins TRBV25-1 and TRBJ2-5; TRBD2 agrees at 9 bases. This CDR3 contains 12 residues. CDR1 and CDR2 (germline): MGHDK, SYGVNS. V shed 6 bases, J shed 7 bases, and the junction held 3 bases outside the gene matches. Written as DNA, the CDR3 is TGTGCCAGCAGGGGAGCGGGGGGGACCCAGTACTTC. Its translation is CASRGAGGTQYF.

This clonotype was counted a few times. V is TRBV7-6 and J is TRBJ2-7, with TRBD1 identical over 7 bases. With 1 base clipped from V and 3 bases from J, the junction kept 6 bases outside the gene matches. Germline assignment: CDR1 SGHVS and CDR2 FNYEAQ. The CDR3 runs to 15 residues. CDR3 sequence (DNA): TGTGCCAGCAGCTTAGAGGGGGCGCGGAACTACGAGCAGTACTTC. Translated, it gives CASSLEGARNYEQYF. Variable domain in full (rest from reference TRBV7-6 and TRBJ2-7): GAGVSQSPRYKVTKRGQDVALRCDPISGHVSLYWYRQALGQGPEFLTYFNYEAQQDKSGLPNDRFSAERPEGSISTLTIQRTEQRDSAMYRCASSLEGARNYEQYFGPGTRLTVT.

The chain has TRBV10-3 and TRBJ2-7; 7 bases align to TRBD2. CDR1 and CDR2 from the germline V gene are ENHRY and SYGVKD. The V gene end was trimmed by 4 bases and the J gene end by 5 bases; junction bases not matched to a gene: 5. The CDR3 spans 13 residues. CDR3: CAISASTSHEQYF. The DNA of the CDR3 is TGTGCCATCAGTGCTTCGACTAGCCACGAGCAGTACTTC.

The rearrangement uses TRBV21-1 and TRBJ2-5; the table gives TRBD2 as D, unverified against the DNA. TRBV21-1 is described as a pseudogene. The CDR3 sequence is 15 residues long. The CDR3 DNA follows: TGTGCCAGTGTCGGGAGAGACAGACGCCAAGAGACCCAGTACTTC. Its protein is CASVGRDRRQETQYF.

The genes are TRBV3-1 and TRBJ2-3; 7 positions agree with TRBD1. The CDR3 sequence is 15 residues long. Germline V gene data show CDR1 as LGHDT and CDR2 as YNNKEL (reference sequence). Unmatched junction bases numbered 5, after V lost 3 bases and J lost 2 bases. The CDR3 DNA reads TGTGCCAGCAGCCAGGGGGACAGTTACACAGATACGCAGTATTTT. It translates to CASSQGDSYTDTQYF.

A few counts support this clonotype. This rearrangement joins TRBV12-3 or TRBV12-4 to TRBJ2-1; D possibly uses TRBD1 or TRBD2 (5 bases each). The V gene lost 7 bases and the J gene lost 0 bases, with 16 bases spanning the gap. CDR3 size: 16 residues. CDR3 sequence reads: CASNPGTVTSYNEQFF. CDR3 DNA sequence: TGTGCCAGCAACCCGGGGACGGTGACCTCCTACAATGAGCAGTTCTTC.

This chain uses TRBV15 with TRBJ2-7, with D possibly being TRBD1 or TRBD2 (6 bases each). Looked up from germline, CDR1 is LNHNV and CDR2 is YYDKDF (reference sequence). The V gene lost 5 bases and the J gene lost 2 bases, with 25 bases spanning the gap. This CDR3 contains 18 residues. This chain's CDR3 is CATSRGQMGRFKTYEQYF. The CDR3 DNA sequence: TGTGCCACCAGCCGGGGGCAAATGGGGCGATTTAAAACCTACGAGCAGTACTTC.

V is TRBV7-2 and J is TRBJ2-2; TRBD2 matches 12 bases. The germline gives CDR1 SGHTA, CDR2 FQGNSA. This CDR3 contains 17 residues. With 0 bases clipped from V and 7 bases from J, the junction kept 6 bases outside the gene matches. The CDR3 nucleotides are TGTGCCAGCAGCTTAGCCCCTAGCGGGGGGGCCCTCGGGGAGCTGTTTTTT. It is translated as CASSLAPSGGALGELFF. The whole variable domain, remainder taken from reference TRBV7-2 and TRBJ2-2, is GAGVSQSPSNKVTEKGKDVELRCDPISGHTALYWYRQSLGQGLEFLIYFQGNSAPDKSGLPSDRFSAERTGGSVSTLTIQRTQQEDSAVYLCASSLAPSGGALGELFFGEGSRLTVL.